These 16 T cell receptor beta chains originate from one sample sequenced in a study of blood T cell repertoires in COVID-19. Sequenced by immunoSEQ multiplex PCR; TCRdb stores in-frame clones only, minus some. The sample lists under 200,000 clones, more than 60% seen once, with about 8.3% in the top ten. Sequenced: peripheral blood. These receptors all stem from a man in his fifties or sixties with acute or convalescent COVID-19.

V gene TRBV24-1 combines with J gene TRBJ1-3; perhaps TRBD1 as D (6 bases). V was clipped by 4 bases and J by 4 bases, with 13 bases between them. Germline V gene sequence: CDR1 KGHDR, CDR2 SFDVKD. The CDR3 extends over 15 amino acids. The CDR3 loop reads CATSDSRGTGNTIYF. The DNA of the CDR3 is TGTGCCACCAGTGACTCCAGGGGTACGGGAAACACCATATATTTT.

The gene calls are TRBV7-9 and TRBJ2-3, with 7 positions matching TRBD2. The germline gives CDR1 SEHNR, CDR2 FQNEAQ (reference sequence). Unmatched junction bases numbered 15, after V lost 4 bases and J lost 2 bases. This CDR3 comprises 18 residues. In DNA form, the CDR3 reads TGTGCCAGCAGCTCCGGGGGGAGGACGTTGAGGGACACAGATACGCAGTATTTT. It yields the protein CASSSGGRTLRDTDTQYF.

In this sample, this clone turned up a few times. V gene TRBV18 combines with J gene TRBJ1-2; tentative D call: TRBD1 (6 bases). Germline V gene lookup returns CDR1 KGHSH and CDR2 LQKENI. CDR3 length equals 14 residues. V lost 0 bases and J 11 bases, leaving 16 bases between the germline ends. The CDR3 is CASSPPSPTGAYTF. As DNA, the CDR3 is TGTGCCAGCTCACCACCTAGCCCGACAGGAGCTTACACCTTC.

This sequence joins TRBV30 and TRBJ2-7; 9 nucleotides agree with TRBD1. With 4 bases clipped from V and 7 bases from J, the junction kept 8 bases outside the gene matches. Germline loops: CDR1 GTSNPN, CDR2 SVGIG (reference sequence). CDR3 size: 13 residues. CDR3 bases: TGTGCCTGGACCGGGACAGGGAAAGGGGAGCAGTACTTC. It is translated as CAWTGTGKGEQYF.

V usage is TRBV9 and J usage is TRBJ2-5; 9 nucleotides align to TRBD2. Germline CDR1 SGDLS, CDR2 YYNGEE. With V trimmed by 4 bases and J by 5 bases, 6 bases remained unmatched. This CDR3 has 14 amino acids. The CDR3 here is CASSSSGDWETQYF. CDR3 nucleotide sequence: TGTGCCAGCAGCTCTAGCGGGGATTGGGAGACCCAGTACTTC.

The V gene is TRBV5-1, the J gene TRBJ1-5; TRBD1 aligns across 9 bases. The ends lost 2 bases at V and 2 bases at J; junction bases unmatched: 5. Germline V gives CDR1 SGHRS, CDR2 YFSETQ. The CDR3 consists of 16 residues. This CDR3 reads CASSLGDRVGNQPQHF. CDR3 DNA sequence: TGCGCCAGCAGCTTAGGGGACAGGGTGGGCAATCAGCCCCAGCATTTT.

There are a few counts of this clone. The gene calls are TRBV10-2 and TRBJ1-2, with 8 positions matching TRBD1. V lost 2 bases to trimming and J lost 5 bases; unmatched junction nucleotides: 7. In germline, CDR1 is WSHSY, CDR2 SAAADI. This CDR3 has 15 residues. In DNA, the CDR3 is TGCGCCAGCAGTGAGGGACAGGGTCTGCCGTATGGCTACACCTTC. The encoded protein is CASSEGQGLPYGYTF.

The chain uses TRBV19 and TRBJ2-5, with 9 bases fitting TRBD1. Per germline, CDR1 LNHDA and CDR2 SQIVND (reference sequence). V dropped 6 bases and J dropped 5; count of bases not matched to a gene: 10. This CDR3 has 15 amino acids. The CDR3 coding sequence is TGTGCCAGTAGCCACCCCTGGACAGGGGAGGAGACCCAGTACTTC. It translates to CASSHPWTGEETQYF.

This clone came up a few times. V and J are TRBV13 and TRBJ2-7; TRBD2 aligns across 12 bases. Germline loops: CDR1 PRHDT, CDR2 FYEKMQ (reference sequence). V dropped 3 bases and J dropped 6; count of bases not matched to a gene: 6. The CDR3 has 15 residues. Written as DNA, the CDR3 is TGTGCCAGCAGCTTCCTAGCGGGGGGGCACGGCGAGCAGTACTTC. Its protein product is CASSFLAGGHGEQYF.

The J gene is TRBJ2-7, the V gene TRBV4-3, with 7 nucleotides matching TRBD2. The CDR3 contains 16 residues. With V trimmed by 0 bases and J by 3 bases, 8 bases remained unmatched. From germline, CDR1 is LGHNA and CDR2 YSLEER. CDR3 residues: CASSQDRSSGIYEQYF. In DNA, the CDR3 is TGCGCCAGCAGCCAAGATAGGTCTAGCGGAATCTACGAGCAGTACTTC.

Of note for this clone: Other DNA sequences in this specimen translate into the identical CDR3. The chain couples TRBV6-5 to TRBJ2-7; TRBD1 matches at 8 bases. The CDR3 is 15 amino acids. Germline lookup yields CDR1 MNHEY and CDR2 SVGAGI. V shed 0 bases and J 4 bases; nucleotides not matched to a gene: 5. CDR3 protein: CASSYSGQGAYEQYF. The CDR3, as DNA: TGTGCCAGCAGTTACTCGGGGCAGGGGGCTTACGAGCAGTACTTC.

The chain uses TRBV2 and TRBJ2-7; no firm D call. With 3 bases removed from V and 5 bases from J, the gap between germline ends came to 5 bases. Germline V gene sequence: CDR1 SNHLY, CDR2 FYNNEI. The length of the CDR3 is 11 residues. The CDR3 sequence is CASSDIDEQYF. For the CDR3, the DNA is TGTGCCAGCAGTGATATCGACGAGCAGTACTTC.

There are a few counts of this clone. The J gene is TRBJ1-2, the V gene TRBV7-2, with D tentatively TRBD1 (5 bases). The CDR3 totals 15 residues. Looked up from germline, CDR1 is SGHTA and CDR2 is FQGNSA. V was trimmed by 2 bases and J by 4 bases, leaving 14 bases between them. The CDR3 nucleotides are TGTGCCAGCAGCTTATCGGACGGACAACTCTATGGCTACACCTTC. It specifies CASSLSDGQLYGYTF.

This clone was detected a few times. This sequence joins TRBV6-5 and TRBJ1-2; TRBD1 might be the D (5 bases). CDR3 length: 12 residues. The germline V and J ends were trimmed by 8 bases and 4 bases, with 11 bases remaining between them. The V gene's germline CDR1 is MNHEY and CDR2 SVGAGI. The CDR3 protein is CASLRGIYGYTF. The CDR3 DNA is TGTGCCAGCCTACGGGGGATCTATGGCTACACCTTC.

This rearrangement joins TRBV6-1 to TRBJ1-2; D may be TRBD1 (5 bases). Germline loops: CDR1 MNHNS, CDR2 SASEGT. Trimming took off 3 bases at V and 0 bases at J, with 14 bases between the two ends. The CDR3 has 16 amino acids. CDR3 coding DNA: TGTGCCAGCAGTGATTGGGGGGGGAACGCTAACTATGGCTACACCTTC. This codes for CASSDWGGNANYGYTF.

The chain joins TRBV27 to TRBJ2-3, with TRBD2 matching over 7 bases. The germline gives CDR1 MNHEY, CDR2 SMNVEV (reference sequence). The CDR3 runs 16 residues. V lost 4 bases, J lost 2 bases, and 9 bases stayed unmatched. The CDR3 DNA sequence: TGTGCCAGCAGTTGGCTAGCGGCACAAATCACAGATACGCAGTATTTT. Its protein product is CASSWLAAQITDTQYF.